This T cell receptor beta chain was obtained from a study of CD8 T cells in Susac syndrome. As for the study in general: At the time their blood was drawn, patients with Susac syndrome were either therapy-naive, on corticosteroids (with some of them also receiving intravenous immunoglobulin), or on intravenous immunoglobulin alone.

Random-hexamer reverse transcription was applied to roughly 0.5 to 1 ug RNA. Coverage of TCR beta CDR3 amplification by immunoSEQ multiplex PCR extended to 54 Vbeta and 13 Jbeta. MiXCR, applied by TCRdb to the immunoSEQ multiplex PCR reads, yields one record per CDR3 protein. The repertoire has about 140,000 distinct CDR3 sequences, approximately 95% of them found once; the top ten carry approximately 0.08%. Germline lookup yields CDR1 LGHDT and CDR2 YNNKEL (reference sequence). The V segment lost 4 bases and the J segment 7 bases; nucleotides outside the gene matches: 4. The CDR3 runs 13 residues. The sample taken for sequencing was CD4+ T cells from PBMCs. The chain uses TRBV3-1 and TRBJ1-2; 9 bases map to TRBD1. The TCR sequence derives from a human donor with Susac syndrome. The CDR3 loop is CASSRRDRAGYTF. The CDR3 DNA is TGTGCCAGCAGCCGCCGGGACAGGGCTGGCTACACCTTC.